The clone carrying this T cell receptor (beta chain) was observed a single time. The assay was immunoSEQ multiplex PCR, and TCRdb's table has in-frame clones only and misses some. Among about 62,000 clones listed, approximately 87% were seen once. The data were obtained in a study of technical replicates of blood from a few donors. Trimming at V came to 3 bases and at J to 3 bases, leaving 0 bases not matched to a gene. CDR1 is SGHRS, CDR2 YFSETQ, per germline. The CDR3 runs to 12 residues. The rearrangement links TRBV5-1 to TRBJ2-7; 7 nucleotides agree with TRBD2. The sequenced material came from PBMCs. This sequence was found in a human donor in good health. Some clones in this sample may be carry-over from other donors' samples. CDR3 loop: CASSWGGYEQYF. CDR3 nucleotides: TGCGCCAGCAGCTGGGGGGGCTACGAGCAGTACTTC. Variable domain in full (rest from reference TRBV5-1 and TRBJ2-7): KAGVTQTPRYLIKTRGQQVTLSCSPISGHRSVSWYQQTPGQGLQFLFEYFSETQRNKGNFPGRFSGRQFSNSRSEMNVSTLELGDSALYLCASSWGGYEQYFGPGTRLTVT.